The T cell receptor beta chain described here comes from a study of T cell changes during pregnancy in multiple sclerosis. Assay used: immunoSEQ multiplex PCR; TCRdb lists only in-frame clones, some missing. Of 30,000 to 45,000 clones in the sample, 88% were seen once. Germline CDR1 is SGHTA and CDR2 is FQGTGA. V lost 0 bases and J lost 10; bases outside the gene matches: 4. The CDR3 loop spans 14 amino acids. V usage is TRBV7-3 and J usage is TRBJ2-1; 9 bases are shared with TRBD2. This clonotype was obtained from a female donor with multiple sclerosis, enrolled in a pregnancy study. The sample here was CD4+ T cells from peripheral blood mononuclear cells, taken before pregnancy. For the CDR3, the DNA is TGTGCCAGCAGCTTAACTAGCGGGAGCAGGGAGCAGTTCTTC. Its translation is CASSLTSGSREQFF.